This T cell receptor beta chain came from a study of blood T cell repertoires in COVID-19. Sequencing used immunoSEQ multiplex PCR; TCRdb keeps in-frame clones, though not all of them. Among about 300,000 clones listed, roughly nine tenths were seen once. V dropped 4 bases and J dropped 0; count of bases not matched to a gene: 6. The CDR3 consists of 15 residues. Germline V lookup: CDR1 SQVTM, CDR2 ANQGSEA. What was sequenced was peripheral blood. V gene TRBV29-1 combines with J gene TRBJ2-1; 7 bases are shared with TRBD2. The clonotype originates from a man aged 18 to 29 who had recovered from COVID-19. The CDR3 bases are TGCAGCGTTGCTCAAGCTAGCGGCTCCTACAATGAGCAGTTCTTC. Translation: CSVAQASGSYNEQFF.